These 8 T cell receptor beta chains were all obtained from the same sample, sequenced in a study of shared clonotypes between healthy human individuals. Repertoires were generated with immunoSEQ multiplex PCR, while TCRdb's copy carries only in-frame clones and drops some. This table holds 2 million to 2.5 million clones, approximately 95% found once. Sequenced input: naive CD4+ T cells sorted from blood. Subset noted: CD45RA+ positively selected. The origin of the receptors is a man between 18 and 29 years old in good health.

The chain couples TRBV9 to TRBJ2-1, with 7 nucleotides matching TRBD2. Looked up from germline, CDR1 is SGDLS and CDR2 is YYNGEE. Unmatched junction bases numbered 4, after V lost 0 bases and J lost 7 bases. The CDR3 extends over 14 amino acids. The CDR3: CASSVGGAGNEQFF. In nucleotides, the CDR3 is TGTGCCAGCAGCGTAGGGGGAGCGGGGAATGAGCAGTTCTTC.

The chain carries TRBV25-1 and TRBJ2-5; TRBD1 matches at 8 bases. The CDR3 is made up of 15 amino acids. J gave up 10 bases and V 6 bases, and 16 bases lay outside the gene matches. CDR1 MGHDK and CDR2 SYGVNS come from the germline V gene. Here the CDR3 reads CASSAGQGIFSGQYF. DNA of the CDR3: TGTGCCAGCAGCGCCGGACAGGGAATCTTTAGCGGCCAGTACTTC.

The chain carries TRBV18 and TRBJ2-5; TRBD2 is a possible D gene (6 bases). The germline gives CDR1 KGHSH, CDR2 LQKENI. The CDR3 covers 14 residues. The germline V and J ends were trimmed by 3 bases and 5 bases, with 13 bases remaining between them. The DNA for the CDR3 is TGTGCCAGCTCACCCCAATTCGGGAGCGAGACCCAGTACTTC. Translated, it gives CASSPQFGSETQYF.

V gene TRBV5-6 combines with J gene TRBJ1-2; no definite D call. Trimming took 4 bases from V and 2 from J, leaving 15 bases between them. Looked up from germline, CDR1 is SGHDT and CDR2 is YYEEEE. The CDR3 loop spans 15 amino acids. The chain's CDR3 is CASSATLPINYGYTF. The CDR3 DNA sequence: TGTGCCAGCAGCGCGACTTTACCCATAAACTATGGCTACACCTTC.

This rearrangement joins TRBV6-1 to TRBJ2-2; D not certain. The CDR3 runs to 15 residues. V lost 0 bases to trimming and J lost 4 bases, with 9 bases between them. Per germline, CDR1 MNHNS and CDR2 SASEGT. DNA of the CDR3: TGTGCCAGCAGTGAAGCAAGTCCGTCCACCGGGGAGCTGTTTTTT. It yields the protein CASSEASPSTGELFF.

The V and J genes are TRBV2 and TRBJ1-1; D might be TRBD1 (6 bases). V lost 6 bases, J lost 4 bases, and 15 bases lay in between. The CDR3 covers 14 residues. Germline V gives CDR1 SNHLY, CDR2 FYNNEI. The CDR3 loop is CASRGAFLSTEAFF. The CDR3 region has the DNA TGTGCCAGCAGGGGGGCCTTTTTGAGCACTGAAGCTTTCTTT.

The chain combines TRBV2 with TRBJ2-1; TRBD2 matches 15 bases. The junction had 8 bases not matched to a gene; V was cut back by 0 bases and J by 8 bases. Germline V gene lookup returns CDR1 SNHLY and CDR2 FYNNEI. The CDR3 extends over 18 amino acids. The DNA for the CDR3 is TGTGCCAGCAGTGAAGCCGGGACTAGCGGGGGGACACGGCATGAGCAGTTCTTC. It specifies CASSEAGTSGGTRHEQFF.

This chain connects TRBV11-2 to TRBJ2-7, with D unresolved. The CDR3 has 13 amino acids. Deletions cut 7 bases from V and 2 bases from J, with 12 bases between. Germline V gene sequence: CDR1 SGHAT, CDR2 FQNNGV. CDR3 sequence: CASTFASAYEQYF. The CDR3 DNA is TGTGCCAGCACCTTCGCCTCCGCCTACGAGCAGTACTTC.